Ten or more counts support the clone carrying this T cell receptor beta chain. What it recognizes is unknown. The data were obtained in a study of early T cells in non-severe SARS-CoV-2 infection. About the study: From unsorted whole blood, bulk RNA was sequenced, and the chains remained unpaired. Study outcomes and limitations: In VDJdb matching, anti-spike CD8 responses were favored while private and CD4 specificities went missing.

The CDR3 spans 16 residues. Germline V lookup: CDR1 LGHNA, CDR2 YSLEER. V gave up 0 bases and J gave up 2 bases, with 12 bases separating them. Individually, cDNA molecules had unique molecular identifiers attached to them. From the 5' RACE reads, TCRdb called clonotypes with MiXCR, one entry per CDR3 protein. The sample holds about 25,000 distinct CDR3 sequences, about 4.5% seen once. Sequenced sample: whole blood. The chain links TRBV4-3 to TRBJ2-3; D not resolved. This TCR was sampled from an adult who was a healthcare worker with PCR-confirmed SARS-CoV-2 infection or an uninfected control (not recorded which). For the CDR3, the DNA is TGCGCCAGCAGCCAAGAGCTGAGAACAGTCACAGATACGCAGTATTTT. Encoded protein: CASSQELRTVTDTQYF.